This TCR beta chain emerged from a study of T-cell reconstitution after alpha-beta-depleted transplantation in children. This clonotype was picked up a small number of times. Trimming took 2 bases from V and 5 from J, leaving 10 bases between them. Germline V gives CDR1 MNHEY, CDR2 SMNVEV (reference sequence). The CDR3 length is 13 residues. TCRbeta library construction was performed incorporating unique molecular identifiers. Each CDR3 protein is one row after TCRdb ran MiXCR on the PCR reads. The sample carries about 400,000 distinct CDR3 sequences, roughly 22% recorded once. V and J are TRBV27 and TRBJ2-7; a possible D gene is TRBD1 (6 bases). The clonotype originates from a human donor who donated a stem cell graft to a child with acute myeloid leukemia. The sequenced sample was PBMCs from the stem cell graft donor, obtained from the stem cell graft. CDR3 in amino acids: CASSLLGGDEQYF. CDR3 nucleotide sequence: TGTGCCAGCAGTTTACTTGGGGGCGACGAGCAGTACTTC.